This TCR beta chain was captured in a study of OX40 agonist ivuxolimab in advanced cancers. Across the whole study: Ivuxolimab was administered intravenously to patients at 0.01 to 10 mg/kg every 2 weeks. Partial responses were seen in three patients, one with hepatocellular carcinoma and two with cutaneous melanoma.

Note on this clone: Its antigen is not identified.

This CDR3 is 17 amino acids long. The germline V gene encodes CDR1 SGHAT and CDR2 FQNNGV. Losses at the gene ends were 5 bases for V and 3 bases for J; bases not matched to a gene: 8. Study-wide points: Some patients who did not respond also had low normalized T-cell clonal expansion.

The assay was immunoSEQ multiplex PCR, and TCRdb's table has in-frame clones only and misses some. Of 15,000 to 20,000 clones listed, about 83% are singletons. The source was CD4+ or CD8+ T cells sorted from blood, collected in a trial of the OX40 agonist ivuxolimab. The rearrangement uses TRBV11-2 and TRBJ2-3; 13 nucleotides match TRBD2. The sequence was collected from an adult with an advanced solid tumor such as melanoma, head and neck, liver or kidney cancer. CDR3 nucleotides: TGTGCCAGCAGCGTTTGGACTAGCGGGAGAGGGACAGATACGCAGTATTTT. It translates to CASSVWTSGRGTDTQYF.